The 10 T cell receptor beta chains in this list originate from one sample, sequenced in a study of OX40 agonist ivuxolimab in advanced cancers. Measured with immunoSEQ multiplex PCR; TCRdb has only the in-frame clones, and not every one. The sample has about 78,000 clones, approximately 90% seen once; the top ten hold 2.5% to 3%. This material consisted of CD4+ or CD8+ T cells sorted from blood, taken in a trial of the OX40 agonist ivuxolimab. These TCRs come from an adult with an advanced solid tumor such as melanoma, head and neck, liver or kidney cancer.

This clone appeared once. V and J are TRBV15 and TRBJ2-3, with D possibly being TRBD2 (6 bases). V was trimmed by 3 bases and J by 3 bases, leaving 19 bases between them. The CDR3 extends over 17 amino acids. The V gene's germline CDR1 is LNHNV and CDR2 YYDKDF (reference sequence). The CDR3 bases are TGTGCCACCAGCAGGTCTGGGTTAGCGGTGGAAACAGATACGCAGTATTTT. Encoded protein: CATSRSGLAVETDTQYF.

The chain is built from TRBV28 and TRBJ2-7; 13 nucleotides match TRBD2. With V trimmed by 6 bases and J by 7 bases, 3 bases remained unmatched. The CDR3 is 13 residues long. CDR1 and CDR2 (germline): MDHEN, SYDVKM. This CDR3 is CASREGLAGEQYF. DNA for the CDR3: TGTGCCAGCAGAGAGGGACTAGCGGGGGAGCAGTACTTC. The variable domain in full, with the rest retrieved from reference TRBV28 and TRBJ2-7, is DVKVTQSSRYLVKRTGEKVFLECVQDMDHENMFWYRQDPGLGLRLIYFSYDVKMKEKGDIPEGYSVSREKKERFSLILESASTNQTSMYLCASREGLAGEQYFGPGTRLTVT.

CDR3 nucleotides: TGTGCCAGCAGTTTGGGGCTGCTCTACGAGCAGTACTTC. This sequence encodes CASSLGLLYEQYF. The J gene is TRBJ2-7, the V gene TRBV28, with D possibly TRBD1 on 5 matching bases. The CDR3 consists of 13 residues. V lost 3 bases and J 3 bases, leaving 9 bases between the germline ends. Germline V gives CDR1 MDHEN, CDR2 SYDVKM.

This clone was picked up a small number of times. The gene calls are TRBV2 and TRBJ1-5; 8 bases agree with TRBD1. Unmatched junction bases numbered 4, after V lost 5 bases and J lost 7 bases. Germline V CDR1 and CDR2: SNHLY, FYNNEI. CDR3 length: 13 amino acids. The CDR3 here is CASSTGGRQPQHF. CDR3 coding DNA: TGTGCCAGCAGTACAGGGGGAAGGCAGCCCCAGCATTTT.

The rearrangement links TRBV4-2 to TRBJ1-1; no clear D. CDR1 LGHNA and CDR2 YNFKEQ come from the germline V gene. CDR3 length equals 14 residues. Trimming took off 1 base at V and 1 base at J, with 7 bases between the two ends. The CDR3 DNA reads TGTGCCAGCAGCCAAGGAGACGGGAACACTGAAGCTTTCTTT. It specifies CASSQGDGNTEAFF.

V is TRBV9 and J is TRBJ2-7; no firm D call. CDR3 length: 15 amino acids. The V and J ends lost 0 bases and 7 bases respectively, with 17 bases between them. CDR1 and CDR2 (germline): SGDLS, YYNGEE. The CDR3, as DNA: TGTGCCAGCAGCGTAGGGGTTCCGCCGGGTATGGAGCAGTACTTC. Translating gives CASSVGVPPGMEQYF. The variable domain in full, with the rest retrieved from reference TRBV9 and TRBJ2-7, is DSGVTQTPKHLITATGQRVTLRCSPRSGDLSVYWYQQSLDQGLQFLIQYYNGEERAKGNILERFSAQQFPDLHSELNLSSLELGDSALYFCASSVGVPPGMEQYFGPGTRLTVT.

The genes are TRBV20-1 and TRBJ1-4; D call uncertain. CDR1 is DFQATT, CDR2 SNEGSKA, per germline (reference sequence). The CDR3 contains 11 residues. The CDR3 here is CTGVNNEKLFF. The CDR3 DNA sequence: TGCACGGGCGTGAACAATGAAAAACTGTTTTTT.

The V gene is TRBV9, the J gene TRBJ2-2; D is unresolved. The length of the CDR3 is 13 residues. With 0 bases removed from V and 4 bases from J, the gap between germline ends came to 4 bases. Germline CDR1 SGDLS, CDR2 YYNGEE. The CDR3 is CASSVEITGELFF. The CDR3 DNA is TGTGCCAGCAGCGTAGAGATCACCGGGGAGCTGTTTTTT. Drawing the rest from reference TRBV9 and TRBJ2-2, the complete variable domain is DSGVTQTPKHLITATGQRVTLRCSPRSGDLSVYWYQQSLDQGLQFLIQYYNGEERAKGNILERFSAQQFPDLHSELNLSSLELGDSALYFCASSVEITGELFFGEGSRLTVL.

This clone was picked up a small number of times. This chain's CDR3 is CASSTDRVNQPQHF. DNA of the CDR3: TGTGCCAGCAGCACAGACAGAGTCAATCAGCCCCAGCATTTT. This sequence joins TRBV6-1 and TRBJ1-5; tentatively, D is TRBD1 (5 bases). Germline V gives CDR1 MNHNS, CDR2 SASEGT. V dropped 6 bases and J dropped 3 bases, with 12 bases sitting between them. CDR3 length: 14 amino acids.

CDR3 protein: CASSLTSGRSTDTQYF. The CDR3 DNA is TGTGCCAGCAGCTTAACTAGCGGGAGAAGCACAGATACGCAGTATTTT. This sequence joins TRBV11-2 and TRBJ2-3; TRBD2 agrees at 11 bases. There are 16 residues in the CDR3. V lost 2 bases to trimming and J lost 0 bases; unmatched junction nucleotides: 1. Germline CDR1 reads SGHAT; CDR2 reads FQNNGV.